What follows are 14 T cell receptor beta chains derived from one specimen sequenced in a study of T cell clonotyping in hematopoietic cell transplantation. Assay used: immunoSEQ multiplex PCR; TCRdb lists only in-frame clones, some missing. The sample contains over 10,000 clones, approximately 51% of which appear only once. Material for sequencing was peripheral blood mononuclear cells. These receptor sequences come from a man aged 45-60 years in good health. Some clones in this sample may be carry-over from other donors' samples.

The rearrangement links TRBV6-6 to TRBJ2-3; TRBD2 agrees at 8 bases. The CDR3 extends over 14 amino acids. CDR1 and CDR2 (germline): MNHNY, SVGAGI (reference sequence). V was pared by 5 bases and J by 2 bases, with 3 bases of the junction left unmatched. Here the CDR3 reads CASSERGFTDTQYF. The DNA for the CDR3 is TGTGCCAGCAGTGAGCGGGGGTTCACAGATACGCAGTATTTT.

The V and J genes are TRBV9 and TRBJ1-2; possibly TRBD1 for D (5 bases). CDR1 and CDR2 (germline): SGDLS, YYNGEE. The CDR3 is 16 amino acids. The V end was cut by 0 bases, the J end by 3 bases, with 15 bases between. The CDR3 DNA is TGTGCCAGCAGCGTAGAATTTGGGGCGGTCGACTATGGCTACACCTTC. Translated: CASSVEFGAVDYGYTF. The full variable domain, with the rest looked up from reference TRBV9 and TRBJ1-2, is DSGVTQTPKHLITATGQRVTLRCSPRSGDLSVYWYQQSLDQGLQFLIQYYNGEERAKGNILERFSAQQFPDLHSELNLSSLELGDSALYFCASSVEFGAVDYGYTFGSGTRLTVV.

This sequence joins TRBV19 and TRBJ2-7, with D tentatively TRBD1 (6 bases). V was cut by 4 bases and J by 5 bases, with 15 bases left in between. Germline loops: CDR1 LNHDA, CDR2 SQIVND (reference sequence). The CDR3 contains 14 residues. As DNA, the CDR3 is TGTGCCAGTAGTAATACAGGGATTTTCCACGAGCAGTACTTC. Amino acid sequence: CASSNTGIFHEQYF.

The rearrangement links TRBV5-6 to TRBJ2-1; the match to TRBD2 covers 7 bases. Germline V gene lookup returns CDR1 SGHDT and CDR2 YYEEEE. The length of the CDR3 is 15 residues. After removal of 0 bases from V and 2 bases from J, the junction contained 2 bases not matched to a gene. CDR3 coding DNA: TGTGCCAGCAGCTTGGTTGGGGGGGCCTACAATGAGCAGTTCTTC. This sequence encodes CASSLVGGAYNEQFF.

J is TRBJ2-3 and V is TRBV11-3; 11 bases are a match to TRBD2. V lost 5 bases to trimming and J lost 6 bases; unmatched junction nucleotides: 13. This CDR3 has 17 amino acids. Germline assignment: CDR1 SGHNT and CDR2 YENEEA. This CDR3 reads CASSPGTSGLRLDTQYF. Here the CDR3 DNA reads TGTGCCAGCAGCCCAGGGACTAGCGGTCTCCGCCTTGATACGCAGTATTTT. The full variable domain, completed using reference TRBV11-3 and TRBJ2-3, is EAGVVQSPRYKIIEKKQPVAFWCNPISGHNTLYWYLQNLGQGPELLIRYENEEAVDDSQLPKDRFSAERLKGVDSTLKIQPAELGDSAVYLCASSPGTSGLRLDTQYFGPGTRLTVL.

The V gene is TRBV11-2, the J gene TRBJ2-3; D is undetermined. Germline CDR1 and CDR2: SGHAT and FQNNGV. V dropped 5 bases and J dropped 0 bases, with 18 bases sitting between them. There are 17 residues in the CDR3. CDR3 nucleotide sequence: TGTGCCAGCAGCCCGGTGTCCGCCGTGGGTAGCACAGATACGCAGTATTTT. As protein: CASSPVSAVGSTDTQYF. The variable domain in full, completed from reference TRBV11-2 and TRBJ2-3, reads EAGVAQSPRYKIIEKRQSVAFWCNPISGHATLYWYQQILGQGPKLLIQFQNNGVVDDSQLPKDRFSAERLKGVDSTLKIQPAKLEDSAVYLCASSPVSAVGSTDTQYFGPGTRLTVL.

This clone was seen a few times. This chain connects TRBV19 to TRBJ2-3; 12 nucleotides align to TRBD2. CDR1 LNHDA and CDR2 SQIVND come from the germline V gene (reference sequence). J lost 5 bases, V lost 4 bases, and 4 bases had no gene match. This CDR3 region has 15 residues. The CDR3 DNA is TGTGCCAGTAGTAAGACTAGCGGGAGTCTAGATACGCAGTATTTT. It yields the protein CASSKTSGSLDTQYF. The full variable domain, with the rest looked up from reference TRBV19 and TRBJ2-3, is DGGITQSPKYLFRKEGQNVTLSCEQNLNHDAMYWYRQDPGQGLRLIYYSQIVNDFQKGDIAEGYSVSREKKESFPLTVTSAQKNPTAFYLCASSKTSGSLDTQYFGPGTRLTVL.

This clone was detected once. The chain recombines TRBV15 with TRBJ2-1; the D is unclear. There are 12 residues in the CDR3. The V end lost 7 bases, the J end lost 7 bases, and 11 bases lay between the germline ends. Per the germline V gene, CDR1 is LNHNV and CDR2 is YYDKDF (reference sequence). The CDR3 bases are TGTGCCACCAACGAATTTGGGAATGAGCAGTTCTTC. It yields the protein CATNEFGNEQFF.

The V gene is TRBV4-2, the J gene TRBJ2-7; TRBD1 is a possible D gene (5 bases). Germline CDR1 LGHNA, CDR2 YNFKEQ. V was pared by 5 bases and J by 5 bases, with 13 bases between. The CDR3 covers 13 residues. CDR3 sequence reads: CASSAGLGDEQYF. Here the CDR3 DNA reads TGTGCCAGCAGCGCAGGGTTGGGCGACGAGCAGTACTTC.

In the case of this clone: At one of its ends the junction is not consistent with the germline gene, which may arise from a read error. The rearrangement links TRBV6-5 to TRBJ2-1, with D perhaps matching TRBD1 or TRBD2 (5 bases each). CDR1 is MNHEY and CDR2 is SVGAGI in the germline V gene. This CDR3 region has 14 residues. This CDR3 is CASSYGGPTNGQFF. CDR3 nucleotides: TGTGCCAGCAGTTACGGGGGACCAACAAATGGGCAGTTCTTC.

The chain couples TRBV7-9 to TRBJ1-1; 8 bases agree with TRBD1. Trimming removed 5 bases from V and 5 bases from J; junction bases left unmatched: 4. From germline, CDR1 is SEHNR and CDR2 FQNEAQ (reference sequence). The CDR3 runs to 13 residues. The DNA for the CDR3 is TGTGCCAGCAGCGTTTACAGGGGGACTGAAGCTTTCTTT. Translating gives CASSVYRGTEAFF. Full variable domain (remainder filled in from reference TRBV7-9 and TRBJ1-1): DTGVSQNPRHKITKRGQNVTFRCDPISEHNRLYWYRQTLGQGPEFLTYFQNEAQLEKSRLLSDRFSAERPKGSFSTLEIQRTEQGDSAMYLCASSVYRGTEAFFGQGTRLTVV.

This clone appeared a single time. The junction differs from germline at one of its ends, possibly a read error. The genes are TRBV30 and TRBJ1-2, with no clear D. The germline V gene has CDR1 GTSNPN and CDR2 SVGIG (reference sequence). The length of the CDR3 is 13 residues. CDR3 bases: TGTGCCGGAAGGGTTTGGGATCGGAATGGCTACGCCTTC. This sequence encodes CAGRVWDRNGYAF.

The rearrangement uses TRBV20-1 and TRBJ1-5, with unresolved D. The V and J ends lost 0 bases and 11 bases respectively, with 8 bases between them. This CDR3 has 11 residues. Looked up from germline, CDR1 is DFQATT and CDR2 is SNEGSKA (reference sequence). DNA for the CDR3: TGCAGTGCTAGAGATGGGCGGGCCCAGCATTTT. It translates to CSARDGRAQHF.

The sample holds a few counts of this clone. CDR3 protein: CASSELYQETQYF. The CDR3 DNA follows: TGTGCCAGCAGTGAACTATACCAAGAGACCCAGTACTTC. The V gene is TRBV6-1, the J gene TRBJ2-5; D uncertain. The germline gives CDR1 MNHNS, CDR2 SASEGT. The CDR3 sequence is 13 residues long. The V and J ends lost 2 bases and 0 bases respectively, with 4 bases between them.